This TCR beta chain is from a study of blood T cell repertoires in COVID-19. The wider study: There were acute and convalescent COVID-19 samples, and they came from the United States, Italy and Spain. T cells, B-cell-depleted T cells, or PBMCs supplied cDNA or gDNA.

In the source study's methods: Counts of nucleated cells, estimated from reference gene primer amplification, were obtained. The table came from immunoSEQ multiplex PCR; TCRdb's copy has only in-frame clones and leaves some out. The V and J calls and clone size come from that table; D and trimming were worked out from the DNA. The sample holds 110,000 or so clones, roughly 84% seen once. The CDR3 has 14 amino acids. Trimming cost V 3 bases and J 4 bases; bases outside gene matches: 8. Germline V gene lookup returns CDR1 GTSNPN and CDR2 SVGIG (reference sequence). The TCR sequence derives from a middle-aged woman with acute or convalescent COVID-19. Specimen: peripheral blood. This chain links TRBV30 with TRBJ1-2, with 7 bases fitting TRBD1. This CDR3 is CAWRRAGGFYGYTF. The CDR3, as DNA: TGTGCCTGGAGACGGGCAGGGGGTTTCTATGGCTACACCTTC.